Following are 7 T cell receptor beta chains from one sample sequenced in a study of cytomegalovirus exposure and HLA in healthy donors. Primers included in the PCR were 60 Vbeta and 13 Jbeta primers. Libraries were prepared by immunoSEQ multiplex PCR; TCRdb keeps only in-frame clonotypes and omits some of them. The top ten clones hold just over 2% of a sample with about 67,000 clones, about 70% of them seen once. Sequenced input: PBMCs. These TCRs come from a woman in her twenties or thirties in good health and CMV-seronegative.

This clone was picked up one time. The CDR3 coding sequence is TGTGCCAGCAGCTCACAGGGAACTAATGAAAAACTGTTTTTT. This gives the protein CASSSQGTNEKLFF. The gene calls are TRBV7-9 and TRBJ1-4, with D perhaps TRBD1 (6 bases). CDR1 SEHNR and CDR2 FQNEAQ come from the germline V gene (reference sequence). This CDR3 is 14 amino acids long. V was cut by 4 bases and J by 1 base, with 7 bases left in between. The entire variable domain, with the rest obtained from reference TRBV7-9 and TRBJ1-4, is as follows: DTGVSQNPRHKITKRGQNVTFRCDPISEHNRLYWYRQTLGQGPEFLTYFQNEAQLEKSRLLSDRFSAERPKGSFSTLEIQRTEQGDSAMYLCASSSQGTNEKLFFGSGTQLSVL.

CDR3 region: CASLRDRGSGNTIYF. The CDR3 bases are TGTGCCAGTCTCCGGGACAGGGGATCTGGAAACACCATATATTTT. V and J are TRBV28 and TRBJ1-3, with TRBD1 matching over 10 bases. V shed 9 bases, J shed 1 base, and the junction held 6 bases outside the gene matches. The germline gives CDR1 MDHEN, CDR2 SYDVKM. The CDR3 totals 15 residues.

This clone was counted between two and nine times. The chain employs TRBV4-3 and TRBJ1-2; no clear D gene. Trimming removed 2 bases from V and 0 bases from J, with 7 bases in between. The CDR3 contains 14 residues. CDR1 and CDR2 from the germline V gene are LGHNA and YSLEER. CDR3: CASSQYSANYGYTF. For the CDR3, the DNA is TGCGCCAGCAGCCAATATTCTGCTAACTATGGCTACACCTTC.

This clone occurred once. The chain couples TRBV4-2 to TRBJ2-7, with D perhaps TRBD2 (5 bases). CDR1 and CDR2 (germline): LGHNA, YNFKEQ. The CDR3 spans 14 residues. The V and J ends lost 0 bases and 5 bases respectively, with 11 bases between them. The CDR3 sequence: CASSQEGPGNEQYF. The CDR3 DNA is TGTGCCAGCAGCCAAGAAGGTCCGGGAAACGAGCAGTACTTC.

The V and J genes are TRBV27 and TRBJ2-2; weak D call: TRBD1 (5 bases). V lost 2 bases and J 1 base, leaving 11 bases between the germline ends. The CDR3 is 16 residues long. Germline CDR1 MNHEY, CDR2 SMNVEV (reference sequence). The CDR3 sequence is CASSLGRAGNTGELFF. The CDR3, as DNA: TGTGCCAGCAGTTTAGGCAGGGCAGGGAACACCGGGGAGCTGTTTTTT.

The rearrangement joins TRBV5-6 to TRBJ2-5; no clear D gene. The CDR3 contains 15 residues. V was trimmed by 4 bases and J by 2 bases, leaving 15 bases between them. The germline CDR1 and CDR2 sequences are SGHDT and YYEEEE. In DNA form, the CDR3 reads TGTGCCAGCAGCCGCACGGGTGGCGGACAAGAGACCCAGTACTTC. It is translated as CASSRTGGGQETQYF.

The chain carries TRBV7-2 and TRBJ2-2; the D gene is possibly TRBD2 (6 bases). The CDR3 is 13 amino acids. Trimming removed 3 bases at V and 6 bases at J, with 8 bases between. The germline CDR1 and CDR2 sequences are SGHTA and FQGNSA. The CDR3 protein is CASSFGGSGELFF. CDR3 bases: TGTGCCAGCAGCTTCGGGGGATCCGGGGAGCTGTTTTTT.